This record looks at one TCR beta chain sequence and its context. Its specificity is not known. The PCR made use of 60 Vbeta and 13 Jbeta primers. In the source study's methods: Per a later analysis, the number of unique TCR beta chains was roughly 83 million, of which 9 million to 12 million were shared. Sequencing was performed with immunoSEQ multiplex PCR; in TCRdb, only in-frame clones are kept and a portion is missing. Clone size and V and J calls were adopted from that table, with D and trimming inferred from the DNA. The sample is made up of 60,000 to 100,000 clones, and the top ten hold about 4.2% of it. This record belongs to a study of cytomegalovirus exposure and HLA in healthy donors. Study-level results: Many donors shared some public TCRs, even though most TCR sequences were rare.

The receptor was isolated from a man younger than 45 in good health and CMV-seronegative. Sequencing was carried out using PBMCs.

DNA of the CDR3: TGTGCCAGCAGCTCCCTAGCGTTAGGGACAGATACGCAGTATTTT. This gives the protein CASSSLALGTDTQYF. V and J are TRBV5-6 and TRBJ2-3, with D possibly being TRBD2 (6 bases). The ends were cut back, 3 bases at V and 3 bases at J, with 14 bases in the middle. The CDR3 has 15 residues. Germline CDR1 and CDR2: SGHDT and YYEEEE.